This paragraph covers one T cell receptor (beta chain) sequence. The data originate from a study of PD-L1 blockade in urothelial cancer. Regarding time point: pretreatment peripheral blood. The V gene's germline CDR1 is ENHRY and CDR2 SYGVKD. This CDR3 has 15 amino acids. V gave up 3 bases and J gave up 0 bases, with 10 bases separating them. Sequencing used immunoSEQ multiplex PCR; TCRdb keeps in-frame clones, though not all of them. The sample has about 87,000 clones; roughly 84% are singletons. This clonotype originated in a man aged 55 to 70 with urothelial cancer. V gene TRBV10-3 combines with J gene TRBJ2-3, with unresolved D. The sequenced sample was PBMCs, obtained around atezolizumab (anti-PD-L1) treatment. The CDR3 DNA sequence: TGTGCCATCAGTGACCGCGTTGCTAGCACAGATACGCAGTATTTT. Translated, it gives CAISDRVASTDTQYF.